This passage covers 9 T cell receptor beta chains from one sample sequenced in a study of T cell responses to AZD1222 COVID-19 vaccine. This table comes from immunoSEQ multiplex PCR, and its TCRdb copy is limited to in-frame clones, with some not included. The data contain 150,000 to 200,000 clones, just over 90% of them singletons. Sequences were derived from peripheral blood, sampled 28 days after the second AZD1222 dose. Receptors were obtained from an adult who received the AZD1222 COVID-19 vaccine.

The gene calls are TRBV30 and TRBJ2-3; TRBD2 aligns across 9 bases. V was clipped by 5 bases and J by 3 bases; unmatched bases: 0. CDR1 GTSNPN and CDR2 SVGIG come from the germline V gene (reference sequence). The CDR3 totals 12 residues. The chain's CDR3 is CAWGLATDTQYF. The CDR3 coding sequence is TGTGCCTGGGGACTAGCGACAGATACGCAGTATTTT.

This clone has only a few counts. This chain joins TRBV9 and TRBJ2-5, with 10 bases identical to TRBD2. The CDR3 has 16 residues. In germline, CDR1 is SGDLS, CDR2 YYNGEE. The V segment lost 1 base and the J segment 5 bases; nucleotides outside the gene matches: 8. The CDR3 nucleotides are TGTGCCAGCAGCGTACTAGCGGGGGCGATTTTGGAGACCCAGTACTTC. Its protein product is CASSVLAGAILETQYF.

CDR3 loop: CASTSGTGSYEQYF. CDR3 in DNA: TGTGCCAGCACCTCCGGGACAGGGTCCTACGAGCAGTACTTC. The V and J genes are TRBV6-5 and TRBJ2-7, with 9 bases aligning to TRBD1. Germline CDR1 is MNHEY and CDR2 is SVGAGI. The junction had 5 bases not matched to a gene; V was cut back by 7 bases and J by 1 base. This CDR3 is built from 14 residues.

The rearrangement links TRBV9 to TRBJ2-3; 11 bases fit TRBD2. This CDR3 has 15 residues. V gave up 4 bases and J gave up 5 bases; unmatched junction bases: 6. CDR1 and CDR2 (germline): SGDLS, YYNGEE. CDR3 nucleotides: TGTGCCAGCAGCACCTTAGCGGGAGGGGTAGATACGCAGTATTTT. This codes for CASSTLAGGVDTQYF.

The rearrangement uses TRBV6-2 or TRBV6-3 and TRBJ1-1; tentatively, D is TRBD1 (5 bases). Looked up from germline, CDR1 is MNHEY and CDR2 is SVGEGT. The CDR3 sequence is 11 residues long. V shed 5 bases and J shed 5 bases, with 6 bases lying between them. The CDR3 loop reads CASSRGTEAFF. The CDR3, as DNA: TGTGCCAGCAGTAGGGGAACTGAAGCTTTCTTT.

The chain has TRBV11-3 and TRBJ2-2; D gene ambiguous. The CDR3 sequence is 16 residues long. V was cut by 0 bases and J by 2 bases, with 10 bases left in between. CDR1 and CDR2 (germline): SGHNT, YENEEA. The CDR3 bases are TGTGCCAGCAGCTTAGAGCTGGGGTTAAACACCGGGGAGCTGTTTTTT. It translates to CASSLELGLNTGELFF.

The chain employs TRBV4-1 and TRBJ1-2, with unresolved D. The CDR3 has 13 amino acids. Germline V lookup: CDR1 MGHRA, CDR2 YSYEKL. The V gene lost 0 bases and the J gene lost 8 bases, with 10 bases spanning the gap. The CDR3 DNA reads TGCGCCAGCAGCCAAGATCCACAATACGGCTACACCTTC. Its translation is CASSQDPQYGYTF.

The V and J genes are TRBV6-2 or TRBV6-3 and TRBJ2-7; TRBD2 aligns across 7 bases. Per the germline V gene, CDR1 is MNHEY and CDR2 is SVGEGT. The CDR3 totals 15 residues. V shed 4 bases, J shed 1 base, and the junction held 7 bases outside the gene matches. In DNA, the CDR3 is TGTGCCAGCAGTTCGGGGGGACTTATTTCCTACGAGCAGTACTTC. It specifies CASSSGGLISYEQYF.

The CDR3 bases are TGTGCCAGCAGCTTCAGGGGGTCAGGGGATTACAATGAGCAGTTCTTC. Translation gives CASSFRGSGDYNEQFF. The chain uses TRBV11-1 and TRBJ2-1, with 7 bases lining up with TRBD1. Germline assignment: CDR1 SGHAT and CDR2 FQDESV (reference sequence). The V and J ends lost 3 bases and 4 bases, in that order; junction bases with no gene match: 9. This CDR3 is built from 16 residues.